A selection of T cell receptor beta chains follows, all from one sample in a study of T cell repertoires in cytomegalovirus infection. TCRdb analysed the reads with MiXCR anew, one entry per CDR3 protein. The sample has about 100,000 distinct CDR3 sequences, more than 20% seen once; the top ten hold 30% to 40%. The sequencing sample was made of CD8+ T cells from PBMCs. The receptors come from a human donor in good health (CMV status not recorded). Some clones in this sample may be carry-over from other donors' samples. Both conserved end residues are part of each CDR3. The D gene is left open where the match is weak. A row's size may be missing; if present it is once, few, many or a size class.

J,size,D,V,DNA,CDR3
TRBJ2-5,many,TRBD1,TRBV7-8,TGTGCCAGCCAGGACAGGGGGCCTCAAGAGACCCAGTACTTC,CASQDRGPQETQYF
TRBJ2-7,many,-,TRBV7-9,TGTGCCAGCAGCCACGACCTCGACGAGCAGTACTTC,CASSHDLDEQYF
TRBJ2-2,-,-,TRBV7-6,TGTGCCAGCAGCTTAAGGGTTACCGGGGAGCTGTTTTTT,CASSLRVTGELFF
TRBJ2-2,many,-,TRBV11-1,TGTGCCAGCAGCTTAGTGGGGGCCGGGGAGCTGTTTTTT,CASSLVGAGELFF
TRBJ1-1,many,TRBD1,TRBV10-3,TGTGCCATCAGTGAGGAGGGGACAGGTTTGAACACTGAAGCTTTCTTT,CAISEEGTGLNTEAFF
TRBJ1-1,many,TRBD1,TRBV6-2/TRBV6-3,TGTGCCAGCAGATACAGGGGATTGAACACTGAAGCTTTCTTT,CASRYRGLNTEAFF
TRBJ1-5,few,-,TRBV30,TGTGCCTGGAGTAGACAGGATGATCAGCCCCAGCATTTT,CAWSRQDDQPQHF
TRBJ2-1,-,TRBD1,TRBV19,TGTGCCAGTAGCGGACAGGAACCCAATGAGCAGTTCTTC,CASSGQEPNEQFF
TRBJ2-7,-,TRBD2,TRBV4-3,TGCGCCAGCAGCCAAGAGAGGTTGGAGCTAGCGGATGGGTACTACGAGCAGTACTTC,CASSQERLELADGYYEQYF
TRBJ2-1,few,TRBD2,TRBV7-9,TGTGCCAGCAGCACCAACCGGGACTACCTAGACGATGAGCAGTTCTTC,CASSTNRDYLDDEQFF
TRBJ1-1,many,TRBD1,TRBV10-3,TGTGCCACGCGACAGGGAGGGGGCACTGAAGCTTTCTTT,CATRQGGGTEAFF
TRBJ1-1,many,-,TRBV6-2/TRBV6-3,TGTGCCAGCAGCCCCGACGGGCTCACTGAAGCTTTCTTT,CASSPDGLTEAFF
TRBJ2-1,many,TRBD2,TRBV7-3,TGTGCCAGCAGTCCGAGCGGGGCGACCTACAATGAGCAGTTCTTC,CASSPSGATYNEQFF
TRBJ2-1,-,-,TRBV11-2,TGTGCCAGCAGCTTAGGACGGCTAGACGATGAGCAGTTCTTC,CASSLGRLDDEQFF
TRBJ2-2,many,TRBD2,TRBV11-2,TGTGCCAGCAGCTTAGGGACCTTAGCGGGGGCGAACACCGGGGAGCTGTTTTTT,CASSLGTLAGANTGELFF
TRBJ2-3,many,-,TRBV7-6,TGTGCCAGCAGCTTCCCCGAGTCAGGACTGAGCACAGATACGCAGTATTTT,CASSFPESGLSTDTQYF
TRBJ2-5,-,-,TRBV7-4,TGTGCCAGCAGCTTCGGTAGCGACCAAGAGACCCAGTACTTC,CASSFGSDQETQYF
TRBJ2-3,-,-,TRBV28,TGTGCCAGCAGCACCGTGACAGTAGCAGATACGCAGTATTTT,CASSTVTVADTQYF
TRBJ2-1,few,-,TRBV11-2,TGTGCCAGCAGCTTAGGGCTAGCCTTTAACAATGAGCAGTTCTTC,CASSLGLAFNNEQFF
TRBJ2-5,few,-,TRBV7-9,TGTGCCAGCACCGCCGAGGAAGACAGGACCCAAGAGACCCAGTACTTC,CASTAEEDRTQETQYF
TRBJ2-2,-,-,TRBV29-1,TGCAGCGTTCTCCAACCCGCCGGGGAGCTGTTTTTT,CSVLQPAGELFF
TRBJ1-5,-,-,TRBV28,TGTGCCAGCAGTCCCCAGGGGTGGCAGCCCCAGCATTTT,CASSPQGWQPQHF
TRBJ2-3,-,TRBD2,TRBV6-5,TGTGCCAGCGGGATTACTAGCGGGGGGACTTTGGATACGCAGTATTTT,CASGITSGGTLDTQYF
TRBJ2-3,few,TRBD2,TRBV7-8,TGTACGAGCGCGCAGAGTAGCGGGGGGTCCTCAACAGATACGCAGTATTTT,CTSAQSSGGSSTDTQYF
TRBJ2-5,many,-,TRBV28,TGTGCCAGCAGAAAAACATACCAAGAGACCCAGTACTTC,CASRKTYQETQYF
TRBJ2-2,few,-,TRBV7-3,TGTGCCAGCAGCCCATATTCGGGCCGGAACACCGGGGAGCTGTTTTTT,CASSPYSGRNTGELFF